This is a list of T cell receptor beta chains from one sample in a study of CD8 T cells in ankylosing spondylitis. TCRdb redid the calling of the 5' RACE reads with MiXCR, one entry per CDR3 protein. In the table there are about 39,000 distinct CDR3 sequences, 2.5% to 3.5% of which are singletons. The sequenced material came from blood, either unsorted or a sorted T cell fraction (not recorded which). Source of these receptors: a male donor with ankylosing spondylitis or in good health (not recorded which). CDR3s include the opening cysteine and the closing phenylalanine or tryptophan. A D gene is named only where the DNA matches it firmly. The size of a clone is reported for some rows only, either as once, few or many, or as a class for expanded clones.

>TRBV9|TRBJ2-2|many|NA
CASSVGRGQTGELFF
TGTGCCAGCAGCGTAGGTCGGGGCCAGACCGGGGAGCTGTTTTTT
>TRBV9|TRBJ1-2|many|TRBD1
CASSVGTGHYGYTF
TGTGCCAGCAGCGTAGGGACAGGTCACTATGGCTACACCTTC
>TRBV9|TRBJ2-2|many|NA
CASSEGLNTGELFF
TGTGCCAGCAGCGAGGGACTCAACACCGGGGAGCTGTTTTTT
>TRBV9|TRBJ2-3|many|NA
CASSVAAGQSTDTQYF
TGTGCCAGCAGCGTAGCTGCGGGGCAGAGCACAGATACGCAGTATTTT
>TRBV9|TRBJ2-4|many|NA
CASSVGGTSKNIQYF
TGTGCCAGCAGCGTAGGGGGCACTTCCAAAAACATTCAGTACTTC
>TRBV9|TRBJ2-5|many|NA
CASSVATYPGYQETQYF
TGTGCCAGCAGCGTAGCTACTTATCCAGGGTACCAAGAGACCCAGTACTTC
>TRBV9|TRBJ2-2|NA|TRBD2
CASSVGLAGPRGELFF
TGTGCCAGCAGCGTAGGCCTAGCGGGGCCGAGGGGGGAGCTGTTTTTT
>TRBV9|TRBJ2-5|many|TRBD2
CASSSAPGGEGTQYF
TGTGCCAGCAGCTCCGCCCCGGGGGGGGAGGGGACCCAGTACTTC
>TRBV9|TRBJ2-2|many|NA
CASSSSGRGNTGELFF
TGTGCCAGCAGCAGTTCGGGCAGGGGAAACACCGGGGAGCTGTTTTTT
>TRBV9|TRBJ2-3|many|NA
CASSSRSQLPSSTDTQYF
TGTGCCAGCAGCTCTAGGAGTCAGTTACCCTCTAGCACAGATACGCAGTATTTT
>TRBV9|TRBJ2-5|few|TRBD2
CASSPGTSGGAGETQYF
TGTGCCAGCAGCCCCGGGACTAGCGGGGGGGCCGGGGAGACCCAGTACTTC
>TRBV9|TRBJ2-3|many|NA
CASSADSPRGDTQYF
TGTGCCAGCAGCGCGGACAGTCCGCGCGGAGATACGCAGTATTTT